This T cell receptor beta chain was sequenced for a study of T cell repertoires in cytomegalovirus infection. Each CDR3 protein gets one entry after TCRdb re-called the reads with MiXCR. Among roughly 310,000 distinct CDR3 sequences listed, about 27% were seen once. Study-wide points: CMV-specific HLA-C-restricted TCR beta clonotypes dominated the ex vivo response.

A note on this clonotype: Antigen unknown.

Germline lookup yields CDR1 DFQATT and CDR2 SNEGSKA (reference sequence). There are 15 residues in the CDR3. V gave up 5 bases and J gave up 0 bases, with 14 bases separating them. Sequencing was performed on cultured PBMCs, taken from culture after CMV antigen stimulation. The receptor comes from a human donor in good health (CMV status not recorded). Some clones in this sample may be carry-over from other donors' samples. The chain links TRBV20-1 to TRBJ1-5, with D perhaps TRBD1 (6 bases). The chain's CDR3 is CSASEGDNSNQPQHF. CDR3 DNA: TGCAGTGCTTCTGAGGGGGATAATAGCAATCAGCCCCAGCATTTT.